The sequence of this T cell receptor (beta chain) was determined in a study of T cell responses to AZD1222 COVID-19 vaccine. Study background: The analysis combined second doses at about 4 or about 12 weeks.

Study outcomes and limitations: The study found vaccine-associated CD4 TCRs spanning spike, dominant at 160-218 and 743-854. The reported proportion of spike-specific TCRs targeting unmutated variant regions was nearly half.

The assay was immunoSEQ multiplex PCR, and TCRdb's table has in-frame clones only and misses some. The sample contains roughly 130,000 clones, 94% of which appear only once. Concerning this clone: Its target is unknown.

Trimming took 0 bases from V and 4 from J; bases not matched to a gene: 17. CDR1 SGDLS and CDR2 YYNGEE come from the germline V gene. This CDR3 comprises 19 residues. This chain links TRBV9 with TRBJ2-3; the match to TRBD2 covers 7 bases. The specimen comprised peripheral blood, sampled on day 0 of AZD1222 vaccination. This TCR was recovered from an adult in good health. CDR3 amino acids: CASSVEREGLGGSADTQYF. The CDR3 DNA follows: TGTGCCAGCAGCGTAGAGAGAGAGGGCCTGGGCGGGAGCGCAGATACGCAGTATTTT.